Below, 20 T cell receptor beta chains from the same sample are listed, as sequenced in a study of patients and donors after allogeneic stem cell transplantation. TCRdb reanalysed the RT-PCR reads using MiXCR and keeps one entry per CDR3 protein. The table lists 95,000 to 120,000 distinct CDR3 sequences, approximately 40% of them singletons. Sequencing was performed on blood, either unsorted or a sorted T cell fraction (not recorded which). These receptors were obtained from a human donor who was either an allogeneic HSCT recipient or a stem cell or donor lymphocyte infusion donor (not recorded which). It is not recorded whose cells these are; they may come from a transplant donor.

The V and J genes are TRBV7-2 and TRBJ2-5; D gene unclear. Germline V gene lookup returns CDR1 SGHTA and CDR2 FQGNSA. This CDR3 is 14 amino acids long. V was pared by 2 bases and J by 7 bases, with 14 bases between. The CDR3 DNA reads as TGTGCCAGCAGCTTACGGCTAACCGACGGGACCCAGTACTTC. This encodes CASSLRLTDGTQYF.

The CDR3: CASSSQLAGEGFF. In DNA form, the CDR3 reads TGTGCCAGCAGCTCACAACTAGCGGGGGAAGGGTTCTTC. This chain joins TRBV7-2 and TRBJ2-1, with 11 bases matching TRBD2. V lost 4 bases and J lost 15; bases outside the gene matches: 8. The CDR3 contains 13 residues. Germline loops: CDR1 SGHTA, CDR2 FQGNSA.

The CDR3 region has the DNA TGTGCCAGCAGAAAGGGATGGGGACTAGCGGACGAGCAGTACTTC. Protein sequence: CASRKGWGLADEQYF. The rearrangement joins TRBV27 to TRBJ2-7; TRBD2 agrees at 11 bases. The CDR3 runs 15 residues. Trimming took 6 bases from V and 5 from J; bases not matched to a gene: 9. From germline, CDR1 is MNHEY and CDR2 SMNVEV (reference sequence).

CDR3 loop: CASSLGGRDTEKLFF. CDR3 DNA: TGTGCCAGCAGCTTAGGAGGACGGGACACCGAAAAACTGTTTTTT. This chain uses TRBV7-9 with TRBJ1-4, with D possibly matching TRBD1 (6 bases). Trimming removed 1 base at V and 8 bases at J, with 14 bases between. The germline V gene encodes CDR1 SEHNR and CDR2 FQNEAQ (reference sequence). CDR3 size: 15 residues.

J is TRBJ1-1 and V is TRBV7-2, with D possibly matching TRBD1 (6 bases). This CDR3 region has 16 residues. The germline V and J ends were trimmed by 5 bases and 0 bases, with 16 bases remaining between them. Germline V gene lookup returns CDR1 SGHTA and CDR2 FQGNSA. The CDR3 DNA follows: TGTGCCAGCAGCCAAAACGCACAGGGATTGAACACTGAAGCTTTCTTT. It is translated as CASSQNAQGLNTEAFF.

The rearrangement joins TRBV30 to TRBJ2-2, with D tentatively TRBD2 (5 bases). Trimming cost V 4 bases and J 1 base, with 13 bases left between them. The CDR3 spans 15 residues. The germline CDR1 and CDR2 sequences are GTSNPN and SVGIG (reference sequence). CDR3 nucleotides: TGTGCCTGGAAAGTGTCGGGGAGGAACACCGGGGAGCTGTTTTTT. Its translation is CAWKVSGRNTGELFF.

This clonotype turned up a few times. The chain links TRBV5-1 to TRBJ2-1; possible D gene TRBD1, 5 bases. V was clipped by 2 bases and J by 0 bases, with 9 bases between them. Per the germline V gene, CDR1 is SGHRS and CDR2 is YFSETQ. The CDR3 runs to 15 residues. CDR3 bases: TGCGCCAGCAGCTTTGGGGCGAGCTCCTACAATGAGCAGTTCTTC. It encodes CASSFGASSYNEQFF.

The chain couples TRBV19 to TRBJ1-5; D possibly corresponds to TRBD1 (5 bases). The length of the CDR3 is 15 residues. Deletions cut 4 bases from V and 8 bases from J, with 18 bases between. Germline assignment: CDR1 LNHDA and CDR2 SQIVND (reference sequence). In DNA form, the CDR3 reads TGTGCCAGTAGTACTCCGGGACGTTTGGGCAAGCCCCAGCATTTT. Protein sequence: CASSTPGRLGKPQHF.

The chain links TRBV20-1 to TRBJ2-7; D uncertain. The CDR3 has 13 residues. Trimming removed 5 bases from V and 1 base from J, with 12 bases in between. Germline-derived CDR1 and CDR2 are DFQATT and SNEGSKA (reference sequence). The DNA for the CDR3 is TGCAGTGCTCAAAGTCAACCTTCCTACGAGCAGTACTTC. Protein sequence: CSAQSQPSYEQYF.

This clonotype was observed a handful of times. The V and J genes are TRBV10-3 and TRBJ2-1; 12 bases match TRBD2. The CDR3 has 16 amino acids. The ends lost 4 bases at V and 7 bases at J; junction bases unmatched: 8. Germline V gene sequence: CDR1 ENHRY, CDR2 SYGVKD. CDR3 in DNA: TGTGCCATCAGTGGGAAACTAGCGGGAGGTGCAAATGAGCAGTTCTTC. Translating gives CAISGKLAGGANEQFF.

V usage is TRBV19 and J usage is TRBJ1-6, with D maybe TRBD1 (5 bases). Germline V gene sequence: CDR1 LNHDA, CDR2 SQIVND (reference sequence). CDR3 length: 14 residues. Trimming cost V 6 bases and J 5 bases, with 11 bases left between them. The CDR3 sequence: CASRVKTDNSPLHF. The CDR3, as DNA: TGTGCCAGTAGAGTCAAGACAGATAATTCACCCCTCCACTTT.

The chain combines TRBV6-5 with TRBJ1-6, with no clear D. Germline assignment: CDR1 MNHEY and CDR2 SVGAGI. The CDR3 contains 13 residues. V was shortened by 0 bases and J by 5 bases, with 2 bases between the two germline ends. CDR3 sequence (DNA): TGTGCCAGCAGTTACTCGAATAATTCACCCCTCCACTTT. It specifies CASSYSNNSPLHF.

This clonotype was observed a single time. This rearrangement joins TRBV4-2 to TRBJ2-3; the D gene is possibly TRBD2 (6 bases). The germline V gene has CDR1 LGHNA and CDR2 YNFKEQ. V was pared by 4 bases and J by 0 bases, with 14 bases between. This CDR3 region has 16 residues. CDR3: CASSPISGSSTDTQYF. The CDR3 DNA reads TGTGCCAGCAGCCCGATTAGCGGCTCTAGCACAGATACGCAGTATTTT.

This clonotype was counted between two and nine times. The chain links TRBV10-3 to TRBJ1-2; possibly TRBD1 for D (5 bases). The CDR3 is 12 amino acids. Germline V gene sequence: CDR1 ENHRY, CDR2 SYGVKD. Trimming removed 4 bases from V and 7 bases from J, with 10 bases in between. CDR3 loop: CAISAGDGGYTF. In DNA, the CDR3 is TGTGCCATCAGTGCCGGGGACGGTGGCTACACCTTC.

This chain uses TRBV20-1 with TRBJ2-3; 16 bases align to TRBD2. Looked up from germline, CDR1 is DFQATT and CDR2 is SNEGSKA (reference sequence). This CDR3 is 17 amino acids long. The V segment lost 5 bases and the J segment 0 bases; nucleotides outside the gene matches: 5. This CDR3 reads CSARAGLAGGSTDTQYF. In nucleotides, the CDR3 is TGCAGTGCTCGCGCGGGACTAGCGGGAGGGAGCACAGATACGCAGTATTTT.

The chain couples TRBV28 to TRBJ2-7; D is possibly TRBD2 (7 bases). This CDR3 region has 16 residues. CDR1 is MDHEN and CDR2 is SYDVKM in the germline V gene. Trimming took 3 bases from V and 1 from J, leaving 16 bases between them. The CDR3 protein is CASSLNGGGRSYEQYF. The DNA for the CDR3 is TGTGCCAGCAGTTTGAATGGCGGGGGCCGGTCCTACGAGCAGTACTTC.

CDR3: CAWSGSNQPQHF. For the CDR3, the DNA is TGTGCCTGGAGTGGGAGCAATCAGCCCCAGCATTTT. The chain links TRBV30 to TRBJ1-5; D not certain. The germline CDR1 and CDR2 sequences are GTSNPN and SVGIG (reference sequence). This CDR3 comprises 12 residues. V lost 1 base to trimming and J lost 1 base, with 2 bases between them. The entire variable domain, with the rest obtained from reference TRBV30 and TRBJ1-5, is as follows: SQTIHQWPATLVQPVGSPLSLECTVEGTSNPNLYWYRQAAGRGLQLLFYSVGIGQISSEVPQNLSASRPQDRQFILSSKKLLLSDSGFYLCAWSGSNQPQHFGDGTRLSIL.

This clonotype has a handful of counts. The DNA for the CDR3 is TGCAGCGTTGAAGTGGGACTAGCGGCATACGAGCAGTACTTC. Translating it yields CSVEVGLAAYEQYF. The V gene is TRBV29-1, the J gene TRBJ2-7; TRBD2 aligns across 11 bases. CDR1 SQVTM and CDR2 ANQGSEA come from the germline V gene. CDR3 length: 14 amino acids. J was trimmed by 4 bases and V by 1 base; bases with no gene match: 3.

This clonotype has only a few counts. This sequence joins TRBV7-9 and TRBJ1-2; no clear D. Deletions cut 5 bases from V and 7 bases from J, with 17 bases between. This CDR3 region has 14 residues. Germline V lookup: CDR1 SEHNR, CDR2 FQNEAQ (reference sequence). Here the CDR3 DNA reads TGTGCCAGCAGCCTTCTCGGTACCGGGCTTGGCTACACCTTC. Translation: CASSLLGTGLGYTF.

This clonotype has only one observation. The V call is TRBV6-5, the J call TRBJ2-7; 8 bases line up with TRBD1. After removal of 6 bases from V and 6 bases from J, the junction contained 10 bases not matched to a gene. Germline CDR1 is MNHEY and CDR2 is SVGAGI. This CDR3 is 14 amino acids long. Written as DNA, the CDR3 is TGTGCCAGCAGACCGGACAGGGCCCAGGGCGAGCAGTACTTC. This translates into CASRPDRAQGEQYF.